This TCR beta chain came from a study of glioma-infiltrating T cells after dendritic cell vaccination. Assay used: immunoSEQ multiplex PCR; TCRdb lists only in-frame clones, some missing. The sample shows 50,000 to 55,000 clones, about 88% of them seen only once. V was shortened by 0 bases and J by 2 bases, with 10 bases between the two germline ends. Germline CDR1 SGDLS, CDR2 YYNGEE. This CDR3 spans 15 amino acids. The time point denotes: after dendritic cell vaccination, including at tumor progression/relapse. This receptor was identified in a human donor with glioblastoma. This material consisted of blood, taken after dendritic cell vaccination. This chain uses TRBV9 with TRBJ2-3; D not certain. DNA for the CDR3: TGTGCCAGCAGCGTAGATCGCGGATACACAGATACGCAGTATTTT. This gives the protein CASSVDRGYTDTQYF.